The 30 T cell receptor beta chains presented below share a single source sample, sequenced in a study of cytomegalovirus exposure and HLA in healthy donors. Data came from immunoSEQ multiplex PCR; TCRdb stores just in-frame clones and leaves some out. This sample has approximately 54,000 clones, with roughly 87% found just once. Sequencing used PBMCs. These receptor sequences come from a woman younger than 35 in good health and CMV-seropositive.

This sequence joins TRBV19 and TRBJ2-2; D is perhaps TRBD2 (6 bases). Trimming took off 3 bases at V and 2 bases at J, with 10 bases between the two ends. CDR1 LNHDA and CDR2 SQIVND come from the germline V gene (reference sequence). The CDR3 is 15 residues long. The CDR3 protein is CASSISGTNTGELFF. The CDR3 region has the DNA TGTGCCAGTAGTATTTCAGGGACTAACACCGGGGAGCTGTTTTTT.

This chain joins TRBV6-1 and TRBJ1-2, with D hard to call. The germline V gene has CDR1 MNHNS and CDR2 SASEGT. This CDR3 is 15 amino acids long. Trimming stripped 3 bases from V and 8 bases from J, with 19 bases between. CDR3 DNA: TGTGCCAGCAGTGATATATTTGGCGGCCAACGAGGCTACACCTTC. It encodes CASSDIFGGQRGYTF.

The chain employs TRBV5-1 and TRBJ2-5, with D uncertain. Trimming cost V 1 base and J 2 bases, with 6 bases left between them. Germline V gene data show CDR1 as SGHRS and CDR2 as YFSETQ. CDR3 length: 13 amino acids. The CDR3 nucleotides are TGCGCCAGCAGCTTGATGTCTCAAGAGACCCAGTACTTC. Amino acids: CASSLMSQETQYF.

The chain has TRBV14 and TRBJ1-2; TRBD1 agrees at 8 bases. After removal of 2 bases from V and 6 bases from J, the junction contained 8 bases not matched to a gene. Looked up from germline, CDR1 is SGHDN and CDR2 is FVKESK. CDR3 length equals 15 residues. The CDR3 sequence: CASSQLPGGANGYTF. CDR3 nucleotides: TGTGCCAGCAGCCAACTCCCAGGGGGCGCAAATGGCTACACCTTC.

J is TRBJ1-5 and V is TRBV28; D is possibly TRBD1 (5 bases). The CDR3 is made up of 16 amino acids. Germline V gene lookup returns CDR1 MDHEN and CDR2 SYDVKM. The V gene lost 5 bases and the J gene lost 0 bases, with 14 bases spanning the gap. This CDR3 is CASSPRRGVSNQPQHF. The CDR3 nucleotides read TGTGCCAGCAGTCCTCGACGGGGGGTTAGCAATCAGCCCCAGCATTTT.

This sequence joins TRBV6-1 and TRBJ1-2; D might be TRBD1 (5 bases). CDR3 size: 13 residues. Per the germline V gene, CDR1 is MNHNS and CDR2 is SASEGT. Trimming removed 8 bases at V and 4 bases at J, with 14 bases between. For the CDR3, the DNA is TGTGCCAGCTCAATGACAGTAAGCTATGGCTACACCTTC. Translation: CASSMTVSYGYTF.

In its sample, this clone was seen once. This chain connects TRBV4-2 to TRBJ1-1, with 11 bases identical to TRBD1. Germline CDR1 reads LGHNA; CDR2 reads YNFKEQ. The CDR3 sequence is 15 residues long. V trimming: 0 bases; J trimming: 6 bases; junction bases outside the gene matches: 3. The CDR3 sequence is CASSQEGTGGSEAFF. The CDR3 coding sequence is TGTGCCAGCAGCCAAGAGGGGACAGGGGGGTCTGAAGCTTTCTTT.

This chain links TRBV5-1 with TRBJ2-7; 7 positions agree with TRBD1. The V gene's germline CDR1 is SGHRS and CDR2 YFSETQ. The CDR3 loop spans 14 amino acids. The trim removed 0 bases at V and 2 bases at J, leaving 2 bases unmatched. CDR3 in DNA: TGCGCCAGCAGCTTGGAGGGACAGACCTACGAGCAGTACTTC. Protein sequence: CASSLEGQTYEQYF.

J is TRBJ2-1 and V is TRBV11-2; 7 bases line up with TRBD2. Germline V gene sequence: CDR1 SGHAT, CDR2 FQNNGV. V lost 6 bases, J lost 5 bases, and 13 bases stayed unmatched. The CDR3 runs 16 residues. CDR3 sequence reads: CASSYYSRGDDNEQFF. The CDR3 DNA reads TGTGCCAGCAGTTACTACAGTCGGGGGGACGACAATGAGCAGTTCTTC.

Here the CDR3 DNA reads TGCGCCAGCAGCTTGGGCACAGTCCAAGAGACCCAGTACTTC. This codes for CASSLGTVQETQYF. The chain uses TRBV5-1 and TRBJ2-5, with no clear D. There are 14 residues in the CDR3. Per the germline V gene, CDR1 is SGHRS and CDR2 is YFSETQ. V was cut by 0 bases and J by 1 base, with 7 bases left in between.

V is TRBV11-2 and J is TRBJ1-2; 10 bases are a match to TRBD1. This CDR3 has 16 amino acids. The germline V gene encodes CDR1 SGHAT and CDR2 FQNNGV. The trim removed 4 bases at V and 8 bases at J, leaving 13 bases unmatched. The CDR3 region is CASSSAHGTGDFGYTF. CDR3 nucleotide sequence: TGTGCCAGCAGCTCAGCACACGGGACAGGGGATTTCGGCTACACCTTC.

The chain links TRBV6-5 to TRBJ2-3, with D unclear. Trimming removed 6 bases at V and 0 bases at J, with 7 bases between. The germline gives CDR1 MNHEY, CDR2 SVGAGI. CDR3 length: 13 amino acids. The CDR3 sequence: CASSSQSTDTQYF. Written as DNA, the CDR3 is TGTGCCAGCAGCTCCCAGAGCACAGATACGCAGTATTTT.

V and J are TRBV2 and TRBJ2-1; 12 bases fit TRBD2. The CDR3 extends over 16 amino acids. Per the germline V gene, CDR1 is SNHLY and CDR2 is FYNNEI. V shed 2 bases and J 9 bases; nucleotides not matched to a gene: 8. CDR3 region: CASSEQASGGASEQFF. CDR3 nucleotides: TGTGCCAGCAGTGAACAGGCTAGCGGGGGGGCCAGTGAGCAGTTCTTC.

V is TRBV7-2 and J is TRBJ1-1, with D hard to call. The CDR3 is 16 residues long. The V and J ends lost 1 base and 5 bases respectively, with 17 bases between them. Germline-derived CDR1 and CDR2 are SGHTA and FQGNSA. The CDR3 reads CASSLDARRTGTEAFF. CDR3 nucleotides: TGTGCCAGCAGCTTAGACGCCAGGAGAACGGGGACTGAAGCTTTCTTT.

This chain links TRBV6-6 with TRBJ1-6; tentatively, D is TRBD1 (5 bases). This CDR3 has 14 residues. The V and J ends lost 10 bases and 6 bases respectively, with 16 bases between them. Germline loops: CDR1 MNHNY, CDR2 SVGAGI (reference sequence). CDR3 residues: CATSRDSPNSPLHF. In DNA form, the CDR3 reads TGTGCCACCAGCAGGGACTCCCCTAATTCACCCCTCCACTTT.

The chain carries TRBV7-9 and TRBJ2-1; 8 bases match TRBD2. The V gene's germline CDR1 is SEHNR and CDR2 FQNEAQ (reference sequence). The CDR3 spans 14 residues. The junction had 10 bases not matched to a gene; V was cut back by 5 bases and J by 10 bases. The CDR3 DNA reads as TGTGCCAGCAGCCCTCCCGGGGGGGCCCGAGAGCAGTTCTTC. Translation gives CASSPPGGAREQFF. The whole variable domain, filled in from reference TRBV7-9 and TRBJ2-1, reads DTGVSQNPRHKITKRGQNVTFRCDPISEHNRLYWYRQTLGQGPEFLTYFQNEAQLEKSRLLSDRFSAERPKGSFSTLEIQRTEQGDSAMYLCASSPPGGAREQFFGPGTRLTVL.

This chain connects TRBV27 to TRBJ1-2, with D possibly being TRBD1 (5 bases). This CDR3 contains 15 residues. V gave up 5 bases and J gave up 5 bases, with 18 bases separating them. In germline, CDR1 is MNHEY, CDR2 SMNVEV (reference sequence). CDR3 residues: CASSPRQGPPYGYTF. CDR3 in DNA: TGTGCCAGCAGTCCCCGGCAGGGCCCTCCATATGGCTACACCTTC.

The chain links TRBV6-1 to TRBJ2-4, with D possibly TRBD2 on 5 matching bases. Per germline, CDR1 MNHNS and CDR2 SASEGT. This CDR3 contains 14 residues. V was clipped by 1 base and J by 8 bases, with 12 bases between them. Written as DNA, the CDR3 is TGTGCCAGCAGTGAAGTAGCGCGGTTGGACATTCAGTACTTC. Its protein product is CASSEVARLDIQYF.

This clone was recorded once. The CDR3 reads CASSWIGTGTGYTF. For the CDR3, the DNA is TGTGCCAGCAGTTGGATCGGGACAGGGACTGGCTACACCTTC. V usage is TRBV28 and J usage is TRBJ1-2; TRBD1 matches at 9 bases. This CDR3 contains 14 residues. CDR1 is MDHEN and CDR2 is SYDVKM in the germline V gene. V was clipped by 4 bases and J by 7 bases; unmatched bases: 7.

This chain joins TRBV6-5 and TRBJ1-6, with D perhaps matching TRBD1 (6 bases). The V gene's germline CDR1 is MNHEY and CDR2 SVGAGI. The CDR3 extends over 13 amino acids. Deletions cut 5 bases from V and 7 bases from J, with 9 bases between. CDR3 in DNA: TGTGCCAGCAGTGGACAGCTAAATTCACCCCTCCACTTT. It yields the protein CASSGQLNSPLHF.

This clone was detected once. This chain uses TRBV11-2 with TRBJ1-1; D is unclear. The CDR3 length is 13 residues. Germline values: CDR1 SGHAT, CDR2 FQNNGV. V was cut by 1 base and J by 6 bases, with 9 bases left in between. CDR3 protein: CASSLGYSSEAFF. The CDR3 DNA follows: TGTGCCAGCAGCTTAGGGTACAGCTCTGAAGCTTTCTTT.

The chain is built from TRBV5-6 and TRBJ2-7, with TRBD1 identical over 9 bases. This CDR3 contains 13 residues. Germline values: CDR1 SGHDT, CDR2 YYEEEE. V trimming: 4 bases; J trimming: 3 bases; junction bases outside the gene matches: 2. CDR3 bases: TGTGCCAGCAGCATGGACAGGGGCTACGAGCAGTACTTC. This gives the protein CASSMDRGYEQYF. The complete variable domain, with remaining parts taken from reference TRBV5-6 and TRBJ2-7, reads DAGVTQSPTHLIKTRGQQVTLRCSPKSGHDTVSWYQQALGQGPQFIFQYYEEEERQRGNFPDRFSGHQFPNYSSELNVNALLLGDSALYLCASSMDRGYEQYFGPGTRLTVT.

The chain joins TRBV5-4 to TRBJ1-4; the D is unclear. Trimming pared 2 bases from V and 4 bases from J, leaving 6 bases between. The CDR3 covers 13 residues. Germline CDR1 reads SGHNT; CDR2 reads YYREEE (reference sequence). CDR3 region: CASSLSGNEKLFF. The DNA for the CDR3 is TGTGCCAGCAGCTTATCCGGTAATGAAAAACTGTTTTTT.

The CDR3 coding sequence is TGTGCCAGCAGCTTAGCTCAGGGGAACTATGGCTACACCTTC. This codes for CASSLAQGNYGYTF. The V call is TRBV7-3, the J call TRBJ1-2; possible D gene TRBD1, 6 bases. The CDR3 contains 14 residues. V was cut by 2 bases and J by 2 bases, with 9 bases left in between. Germline V gene data show CDR1 as SGHTA and CDR2 as FQGTGA.

This clone was recorded only once. The rearrangement joins TRBV7-9 to TRBJ1-6; D not resolved. The germline V gene has CDR1 SEHNR and CDR2 FQNEAQ (reference sequence). CDR3 length: 15 amino acids. V dropped 6 bases and J dropped 4 bases, with 13 bases sitting between them. CDR3 in DNA: TGTGCCAGCAGACCGAATGGACTTTATAATTCACCCCTCCACTTT. Its protein is CASRPNGLYNSPLHF.

The V call is TRBV5-4, the J call TRBJ2-7; TRBD1 might be the D (6 bases). The CDR3 runs 15 residues. Germline assignment: CDR1 SGHNT and CDR2 YYREEE (reference sequence). V gave up 4 bases and J gave up 2 bases, with 16 bases separating them. In DNA, the CDR3 is TGTGCCAGCAGCCCAACCGGGACAAACCCCTACGAGCAGTACTTC. Its protein product is CASSPTGTNPYEQYF.

The rearrangement links TRBV4-3 to TRBJ1-1; weak D call: TRBD1 (5 bases). The ends were cut back, 1 base at V and 11 bases at J, with 20 bases in the middle. The germline V gene has CDR1 LGHNA and CDR2 YSLEER. CDR3 length equals 15 residues. The CDR3 region has the DNA TGCGCCAGCAGCCAAGGGACGGGACTTGCAAACTCGGCTTTCTTT. Translating gives CASSQGTGLANSAFF.

This clone has just one count. The chain links TRBV27 to TRBJ2-3, with 11 nucleotides matching TRBD2. Germline V gene lookup returns CDR1 MNHEY and CDR2 SMNVEV (reference sequence). After removal of 6 bases from V and 4 bases from J, the junction contained 6 bases not matched to a gene. The CDR3 is made up of 15 amino acids. CDR3 amino acids: CASRNSGGAPDTQYF. The CDR3 nucleotides are TGTGCCAGCAGGAATAGCGGGGGGGCCCCAGATACGCAGTATTTT.

V is TRBV28 and J is TRBJ1-5; no firm D call. V was trimmed by 6 bases and J by 1 base, leaving 13 bases between them. The CDR3 has 15 amino acids. The germline V gene has CDR1 MDHEN and CDR2 SYDVKM. The CDR3 nucleotides read TGTGCCAGCAGGATTCATGGAGGAAGCAATCAGCCCCAGCATTTT. Encoded protein: CASRIHGGSNQPQHF.

This rearrangement joins TRBV5-1 to TRBJ1-1; 9 nucleotides align to TRBD1. The germline gives CDR1 SGHRS, CDR2 YFSETQ. The CDR3 has 18 amino acids. The J segment lost 0 bases and the V segment lost 1 base, leaving 10 bases of the junction unmatched. CDR3 sequence (DNA): TGCGCCAGCAGCTTGCGCGGGACAGGGCCACTTATGAACACTGAAGCTTTCTTT. It translates to CASSLRGTGPLMNTEAFF.